These 29 T cell receptor beta chains were all obtained from the same sample, sequenced in a study of radiation and T cells in renal cell carcinoma. This sample's time point: blood 4 weeks post-SBRT, at nephrectomy. Sample treatment: 15 Gy SBRT to primary tumor, nephrectomy 4 weeks later. Sequenced by immunoSEQ multiplex PCR; TCRdb stores in-frame clones only, minus some. The repertoire holds roughly 170,000 clones, with 88% as singletons. The specimen comprised blood, sampled from a patient whose treatment included radiotherapy and nephrectomy. All receptors derive from a woman between 45 and 65 years old with renal cell carcinoma.

The rearrangement uses TRBV9 and TRBJ2-7; 12 bases are shared with TRBD1. Germline V CDR1 and CDR2: SGDLS, YYNGEE. This CDR3 is 15 amino acids long. V gave up 2 bases and J gave up 5 bases; unmatched junction bases: 5. This CDR3 reads CASSVAGTGGDEQYF. The CDR3 DNA sequence: TGTGCCAGCAGCGTCGCCGGGACAGGGGGCGACGAGCAGTACTTC.

The chain joins TRBV5-1 to TRBJ2-1, with D possibly being TRBD1 (5 bases). The germline CDR1 and CDR2 sequences are SGHRS and YFSETQ. V was trimmed by 2 bases and J by 8 bases, leaving 17 bases between them. This CDR3 spans 15 amino acids. The CDR3 sequence: CASSFRQPFRDEQFF. As DNA, the CDR3 is TGCGCCAGCAGCTTTCGACAGCCATTTCGGGATGAGCAGTTCTTC. Together with reference TRBV5-1 and TRBJ2-1, the CDR3 gives the full variable domain: KAGVTQTPRYLIKTRGQQVTLSCSPISGHRSVSWYQQTPGQGLQFLFEYFSETQRNKGNFPGRFSGRQFSNSRSEMNVSTLELGDSALYLCASSFRQPFRDEQFFGPGTRLTVL.

This chain connects TRBV25-1 to TRBJ1-2; D is unclear. Germline V gene data show CDR1 as MGHDK and CDR2 as SYGVNS. V was trimmed by 3 bases and J by 0 bases, leaving 11 bases between them. The CDR3 loop spans 15 amino acids. Written as DNA, the CDR3 is TGTGCCAGCAGTGATTTTAAAGGTTCTAACTATGGCTACACCTTC. Its translation: CASSDFKGSNYGYTF.

This chain links TRBV19 with TRBJ1-1, with TRBD1 matching over 9 bases. There are 14 residues in the CDR3. V lost 6 bases to trimming and J lost 5 bases; unmatched junction nucleotides: 7. Germline CDR1 is LNHDA and CDR2 is SQIVND (reference sequence). CDR3 protein: CASRTTGGSTEAFF. The CDR3 nucleotides are TGTGCCAGTAGAACCACAGGGGGCTCAACTGAAGCTTTCTTT.

J is TRBJ1-2 and V is TRBV18, with 8 bases that match TRBD1. Germline V gene data show CDR1 as KGHSH and CDR2 as LQKENI. V lost 3 bases and J lost 3; bases outside the gene matches: 3. The CDR3 spans 14 residues. CDR3 in amino acids: CASSPRGLDYGYTF. The DNA of the CDR3 is TGTGCCAGCTCACCCAGGGGGCTGGACTATGGCTACACCTTC.

The chain recombines TRBV19 with TRBJ1-2; no definite D call. V was clipped by 6 bases and J by 0 bases, with 14 bases between them. Germline V gene sequence: CDR1 LNHDA, CDR2 SQIVND (reference sequence). There are 15 residues in the CDR3. The DNA for the CDR3 is TGTGCCAGTAGAGATTCAGCGTTAGCTAACTATGGCTACACCTTC. As protein: CASRDSALANYGYTF.

This chain uses TRBV19 with TRBJ1-1; maybe TRBD1 (6 bases). The CDR3 length is 14 residues. The germline V gene encodes CDR1 LNHDA and CDR2 SQIVND (reference sequence). V was cut by 1 base and J by 4 bases, with 10 bases left in between. Here the CDR3 reads CASSIGTAVTEAFF. The CDR3 DNA sequence: TGTGCCAGTAGTATAGGGACAGCTGTCACTGAAGCTTTCTTT. Filled out from reference TRBV19 and TRBJ1-1, the complete variable domain reads DGGITQSPKYLFRKEGQNVTLSCEQNLNHDAMYWYRQDPGQGLRLIYYSQIVNDFQKGDIAEGYSVSREKKESFPLTVTSAQKNPTAFYLCASSIGTAVTEAFFGQGTRLTVV.

This clone was observed a few times. This chain uses TRBV7-3 with TRBJ2-1; 7 nucleotides agree with TRBD2. CDR1 and CDR2 from the germline V gene are SGHTA and FQGTGA. After removal of 1 base from V and 6 bases from J, the junction contained 6 bases not matched to a gene. The CDR3 has 15 amino acids. The CDR3 is CASSLSGGDLNEQFF. The CDR3 coding sequence is TGTGCCAGCAGCTTAAGCGGGGGTGATCTCAATGAGCAGTTCTTC.

The CDR3 sequence: CASSLEADTDTQYF. As DNA, the CDR3 is TGCGCCAGCAGCTTGGAAGCAGACACAGATACGCAGTATTTT. The chain has TRBV5-1 and TRBJ2-3, with D unresolved. Trimming took off 0 bases at V and 2 bases at J, with 7 bases between the two ends. Germline values: CDR1 SGHRS, CDR2 YFSETQ. The CDR3 contains 14 residues.

The V gene is TRBV12-5, the J gene TRBJ2-3; D remains unclear. V gave up 1 base and J gave up 2 bases, with 16 bases separating them. CDR1 is LGHNT, CDR2 FRNRAP, per germline. This CDR3 is 17 amino acids long. The DNA for the CDR3 is TGTGCTAGTGGTTTGGGTGGCCCAGACACAGCCACAGATACGCAGTATTTT. This gives the protein CASGLGGPDTATDTQYF. Variable domain in full (rest from reference TRBV12-5 and TRBJ2-3): DARVTQTPRHKVTEMGQEVTMRCQPILGHNTVFWYRQTMMQGLELLAYFRNRAPLDDSGMPKDRFSAEMPDATLATLKIQPSEPRDSAVYFCASGLGGPDTATDTQYFGPGTRLTVL.

The chain combines TRBV11-1 with TRBJ2-1; TRBD2 matches 8 bases. The CDR3 loop spans 16 amino acids. Germline V gene lookup returns CDR1 SGHAT and CDR2 FQDESV (reference sequence). J lost 5 bases, V lost 4 bases, and 10 bases had no gene match. CDR3 loop: CASSWPTSASDNEQFF. The CDR3 DNA reads TGTGCCAGCAGCTGGCCGACTAGCGCGTCCGACAATGAGCAGTTCTTC.

The rearrangement links TRBV27 to TRBJ1-1; 7 bases are a match to TRBD1. The CDR3 length is 14 residues. The germline V gene encodes CDR1 MNHEY and CDR2 SMNVEV (reference sequence). V was pared by 8 bases and J by 3 bases, with 9 bases of the junction left unmatched. The CDR3 coding sequence is TGTGCCAGCGACTTCCCAGGGGGACACACTGAAGCTTTCTTT. Its protein product is CASDFPGGHTEAFF.

This clone was counted only a few times. The chain recombines TRBV18 with TRBJ1-5; D is unresolved. Trimming stripped 3 bases from V and 0 bases from J, with 6 bases between. Per germline, CDR1 KGHSH and CDR2 LQKENI. CDR3 length equals 14 residues. The CDR3 coding sequence is TGTGCCAGCTCACCGGACTATAGCAATCAGCCCCAGCATTTT. Protein: CASSPDYSNQPQHF. The full variable domain, in which reference TRBV18 and TRBJ1-5 provide the parts outside the CDR3, is NAGVMQNPRHLVRRRGQEARLRCSPMKGHSHVYWYRQLPEEGLKFMVYLQKENIIDESGMPKERFSAEFPKEGPSILRIQQVVRGDSAAYFCASSPDYSNQPQHFGDGTRLSIL.

The J gene is TRBJ1-6, the V gene TRBV7-2; TRBD1 agrees at 9 bases. The CDR3 consists of 16 residues. V shed 4 bases and J 6 bases; nucleotides not matched to a gene: 7. Germline V lookup: CDR1 SGHTA, CDR2 FQGNSA. This chain's CDR3 is CASSSLDRGSNSPLHF. DNA for the CDR3: TGTGCCAGCAGCTCGCTGGACAGGGGAAGTAATTCACCCCTCCACTTT.

The V gene is TRBV7-8, the J gene TRBJ2-5, with TRBD2 as a possible D gene (5 bases). CDR1 SGHVS and CDR2 FQNEAQ come from the germline V gene. Deletions cut 7 bases from V and 4 bases from J, with 10 bases between. The CDR3 sequence is 12 residues long. DNA for the CDR3: TGTGCCAGCAATTACCGGGGAGAGACCCAGTACTTC. Its protein product is CASNYRGETQYF.

The chain links TRBV5-4 to TRBJ1-1; tentative D call: TRBD1 (6 bases). This CDR3 has 13 residues. Trimming removed 4 bases from V and 3 bases from J, with 10 bases in between. Germline V gene data show CDR1 as SGHNT and CDR2 as YYREEE (reference sequence). CDR3 DNA sequence: TGTGCCAGCAGCCTACAGGGTGACACTGAAGCTTTCTTT. This sequence encodes CASSLQGDTEAFF. Full variable domain (missing parts from reference TRBV5-4 and TRBJ1-1): ETGVTQSPTHLIKTRGQQVTLRCSSQSGHNTVSWYQQALGQGPQFIFQYYREEENGRGNFPPRFSGLQFPNYSSELNVNALELDDSALYLCASSLQGDTEAFFGQGTRLTVV.

This chain links TRBV18 with TRBJ1-3; 8 bases are a match to TRBD1. The germline V gene encodes CDR1 KGHSH and CDR2 LQKENI. V shed 5 bases, J shed 0 bases, and the junction held 9 bases outside the gene matches. There are 17 residues in the CDR3. The CDR3 sequence: CASSSVPGQASGNTIYF. In DNA form, the CDR3 reads TGTGCCAGCTCATCAGTTCCGGGACAGGCCTCTGGAAACACCATATATTTT.

Only one count was recorded for this clone. This rearrangement joins TRBV30 to TRBJ2-7; 9 bases are a match to TRBD1. The CDR3 covers 13 residues. The germline V gene encodes CDR1 GTSNPN and CDR2 SVGIG (reference sequence). With V trimmed by 7 bases and J by 5 bases, 9 bases remained unmatched. The DNA of the CDR3 is TGTGCCTTAACAGGGGGCCCCGGAGACGAGCAGTACTTC. Its translation is CALTGGPGDEQYF.

This clone was found a few times. The rearrangement joins TRBV5-1 to TRBJ1-4, with no clear D. The V end lost 6 bases, the J end lost 4 bases, and 10 bases lay between the germline ends. The CDR3 covers 13 residues. Germline CDR1 SGHRS, CDR2 YFSETQ. CDR3 sequence reads: CASKEEGNEKLFF. In nucleotides, the CDR3 is TGCGCCAGCAAGGAGGAGGGTAATGAAAAACTGTTTTTT. The complete variable domain, with remaining parts taken from reference TRBV5-1 and TRBJ1-4, reads KAGVTQTPRYLIKTRGQQVTLSCSPISGHRSVSWYQQTPGQGLQFLFEYFSETQRNKGNFPGRFSGRQFSNSRSEMNVSTLELGDSALYLCASKEEGNEKLFFGSGTQLSVL.

This clone was observed a handful of times. The CDR3 is CASSHYRGQNQETQYF. The CDR3 nucleotides read TGTGCCAGCAGTCACTACAGGGGACAAAACCAAGAGACCCAGTACTTC. This chain uses TRBV27 with TRBJ2-5; 7 nucleotides match TRBD1. CDR1 and CDR2 (germline): MNHEY, SMNVEV (reference sequence). V gave up 5 bases and J gave up 0 bases; unmatched junction bases: 9. The CDR3 extends over 16 amino acids.

The chain has TRBV21-1 and TRBJ2-3; the table's D call, TRBD1, has no DNA check behind it. TRBV21-1 represents a pseudogene. The CDR3 is made up of 18 amino acids. The CDR3 is CASSKRRPAPRGTDTQYF. The CDR3, as DNA: TGTGCCAGCAGCAAAAGGCGGCCAGCTCCCAGGGGCACAGATACGCAGTATTTT.

This chain uses TRBV5-6 with TRBJ2-3; D unclear. The CDR3 totals 15 residues. Germline values: CDR1 SGHDT, CDR2 YYEEEE. Trimming pared 0 bases from V and 4 bases from J, leaving 12 bases between. This CDR3 reads CASSLASNRPDTQYF. The CDR3 DNA reads as TGTGCCAGCAGCTTGGCCTCTAACCGGCCAGATACGCAGTATTTT.

The genes are TRBV11-3 and TRBJ2-3; either TRBD1 or TRBD2 may fit D (7 bases each). Trimming took off 1 base at V and 3 bases at J, with 17 bases between the two ends. Germline V lookup: CDR1 SGHNT, CDR2 YENEEA. The CDR3 is 17 residues long. The CDR3 is CASSLGNRQGGTDTQYF. The CDR3 coding sequence is TGTGCCAGCAGCTTAGGGAATCGACAGGGAGGGACAGATACGCAGTATTTT. Full variable domain (missing parts from reference TRBV11-3 and TRBJ2-3): EAGVVQSPRYKIIEKKQPVAFWCNPISGHNTLYWYLQNLGQGPELLIRYENEEAVDDSQLPKDRFSAERLKGVDSTLKIQPAELGDSAVYLCASSLGNRQGGTDTQYFGPGTRLTVL.

The chain carries TRBV5-1 and TRBJ1-1; D unresolved. V was clipped by 4 bases and J by 4 bases, with 17 bases between them. The CDR3 runs 15 residues. CDR1 and CDR2 from the germline V gene are SGHRS and YFSETQ. The CDR3 sequence: CASSMDPRPGTEAFF. CDR3 nucleotides: TGCGCCAGCAGCATGGACCCCCGACCGGGCACTGAAGCTTTCTTT.

CDR3 bases: TGTGCCAGCAGCAAAGACCCGAGGGAGTCAACTAATGAAAAACTGTTTTTT. Protein: CASSKDPRESTNEKLFF. The chain has TRBV21-1 and TRBJ1-4. TRBV21-1 is marked as a pseudogene. The CDR3 is made up of 17 amino acids.

The V call is TRBV4-2, the J call TRBJ2-1, with 9 bases identical to TRBD2. The CDR3 has 16 residues. V trimming: 0 bases; J trimming: 4 bases; junction bases outside the gene matches: 4. The germline CDR1 and CDR2 sequences are LGHNA and YNFKEQ. CDR3 loop: CASSQDRRGGYNEQFF. DNA for the CDR3: TGTGCCAGCAGCCAAGATCGGCGGGGGGGATACAATGAGCAGTTCTTC.

The chain combines TRBV6-6 with TRBJ2-7; D may correspond to TRBD1 or TRBD2 (5 bases each). This CDR3 comprises 14 residues. In germline, CDR1 is MNHNY, CDR2 SVGAGI (reference sequence). Trimming took 5 bases from V and 1 from J, leaving 12 bases between them. The CDR3 DNA reads TGTGCCAGCAGTGATGGGGACGGATCCTACGAGCAGTACTTC. Protein sequence: CASSDGDGSYEQYF.

This clone was seen once. This chain connects TRBV7-9 to TRBJ2-2; D gene ambiguous. The V end lost 8 bases, the J end lost 4 bases, and 17 bases lay between the germline ends. CDR3 length: 15 amino acids. Germline V lookup: CDR1 SEHNR, CDR2 FQNEAQ (reference sequence). Here the CDR3 reads CASWVLRQITGELFF. CDR3 sequence (DNA): TGTGCCAGCTGGGTCCTTCGGCAGATCACCGGGGAGCTGTTTTTT.

The chain couples TRBV7-3 to TRBJ2-5; tentatively, D is TRBD2 (6 bases). With 5 bases removed from V and 5 bases from J, the gap between germline ends came to 18 bases. CDR3 length equals 15 residues. Germline V lookup: CDR1 SGHTA, CDR2 FQGTGA. The CDR3 DNA reads as TGTGCCAGCAGCATCTCCCACGGGGGTGGGGAGACCCAGTACTTC. As protein: CASSISHGGGETQYF.